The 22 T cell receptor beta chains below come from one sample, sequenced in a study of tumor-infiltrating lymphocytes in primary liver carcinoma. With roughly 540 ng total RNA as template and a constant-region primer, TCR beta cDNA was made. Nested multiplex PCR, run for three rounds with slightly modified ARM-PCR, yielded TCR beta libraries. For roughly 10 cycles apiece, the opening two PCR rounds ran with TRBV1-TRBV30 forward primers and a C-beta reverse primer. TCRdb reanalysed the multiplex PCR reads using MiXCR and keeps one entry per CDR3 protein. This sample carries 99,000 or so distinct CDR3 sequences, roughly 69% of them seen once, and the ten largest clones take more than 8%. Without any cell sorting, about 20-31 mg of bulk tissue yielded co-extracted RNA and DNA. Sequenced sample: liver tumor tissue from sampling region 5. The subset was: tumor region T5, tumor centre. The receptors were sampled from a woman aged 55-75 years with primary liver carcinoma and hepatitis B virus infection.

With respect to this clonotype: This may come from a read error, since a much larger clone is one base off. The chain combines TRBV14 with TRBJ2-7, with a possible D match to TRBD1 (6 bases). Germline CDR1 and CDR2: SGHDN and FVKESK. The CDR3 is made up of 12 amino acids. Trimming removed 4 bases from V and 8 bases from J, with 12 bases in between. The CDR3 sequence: CASSPGRDKQYF. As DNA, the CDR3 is TGTGCCAGCAGCCCCGGCAGGGACAAGCAGTACTTC. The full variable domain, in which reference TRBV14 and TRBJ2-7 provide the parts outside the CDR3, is EAGVTQFPSHSVIEKGQTVTLRCDPISGHDNLYWYRRVMGKEIKFLLHFVKESKQDESGMPNNRFLAERTGGTYSTLKVQPAELEDSGVYFCASSPGRDKQYFGPGTRLTVT.

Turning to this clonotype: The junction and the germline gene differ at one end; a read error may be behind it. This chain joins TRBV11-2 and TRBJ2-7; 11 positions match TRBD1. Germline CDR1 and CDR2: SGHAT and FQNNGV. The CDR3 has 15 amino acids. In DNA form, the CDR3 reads TGTACCAGCAGCCCCGGGACAGGGGGGAACTACGAGCGGTACTTC. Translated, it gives CTSSPGTGGNYERYF.

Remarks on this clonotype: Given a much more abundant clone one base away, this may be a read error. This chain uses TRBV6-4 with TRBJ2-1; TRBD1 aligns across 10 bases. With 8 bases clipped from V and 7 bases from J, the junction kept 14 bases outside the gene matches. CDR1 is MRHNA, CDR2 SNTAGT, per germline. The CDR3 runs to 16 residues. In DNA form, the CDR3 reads TGTGCCAGCTCCCCCTTTCCCGGACAGGGGGTTAATGAGCAGTTCTTC. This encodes CASSPFPGQGVNEQFF.

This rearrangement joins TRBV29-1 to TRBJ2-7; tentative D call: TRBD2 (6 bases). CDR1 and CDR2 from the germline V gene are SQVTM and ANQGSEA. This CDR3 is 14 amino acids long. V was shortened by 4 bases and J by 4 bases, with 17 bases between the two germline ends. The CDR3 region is CSVALGASEYEQYF. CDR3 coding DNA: TGCAGCGTTGCCCTAGGGGCTAGCGAGTACGAGCAGTACTTC.

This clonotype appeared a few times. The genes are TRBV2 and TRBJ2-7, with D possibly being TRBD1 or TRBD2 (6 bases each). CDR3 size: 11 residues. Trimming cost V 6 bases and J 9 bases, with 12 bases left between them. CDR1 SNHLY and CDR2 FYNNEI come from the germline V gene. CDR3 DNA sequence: TGTGCCAGCAGATTACAGGGAGGGCAGTACTTC. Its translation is CASRLQGGQYF.

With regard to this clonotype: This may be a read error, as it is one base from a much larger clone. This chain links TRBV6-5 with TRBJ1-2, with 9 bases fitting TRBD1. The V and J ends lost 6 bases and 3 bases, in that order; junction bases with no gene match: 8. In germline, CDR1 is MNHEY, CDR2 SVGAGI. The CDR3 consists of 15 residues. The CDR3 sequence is CASSPTDRGDYGYTF. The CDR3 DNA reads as TGTGCCAGCAGCCCAACGGACAGGGGCGACTATGGCTACACCTTC.

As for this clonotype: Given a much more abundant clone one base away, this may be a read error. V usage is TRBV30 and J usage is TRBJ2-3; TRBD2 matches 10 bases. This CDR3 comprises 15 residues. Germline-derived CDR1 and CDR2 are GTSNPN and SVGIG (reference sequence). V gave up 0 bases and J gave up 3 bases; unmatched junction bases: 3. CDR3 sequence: CAWSVGLADTDTQYF. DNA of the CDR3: TGTGCCTGGAGTGTAGGACTAGCGGATACAGATACGCAGTATTTT.

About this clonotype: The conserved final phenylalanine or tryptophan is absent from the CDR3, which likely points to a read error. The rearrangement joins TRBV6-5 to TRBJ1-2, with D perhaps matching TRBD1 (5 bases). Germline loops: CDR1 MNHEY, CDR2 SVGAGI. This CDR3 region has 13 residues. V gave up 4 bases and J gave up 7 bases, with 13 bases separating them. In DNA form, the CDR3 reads TGTGCCAGCAGTTCCACACGGGACCTTGGCTACACCTCC. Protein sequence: CASSSTRDLGYTS.

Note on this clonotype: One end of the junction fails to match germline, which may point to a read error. DNA for the CDR3: TGTACCAGCAGTTTAAAAGGGTCGAACATCGGGGAGCTGTTTTTT. This translates into CTSSLKGSNIGELFF. V is TRBV12-3 or TRBV12-4 and J is TRBJ2-2, with unresolved D. The CDR3 is 15 amino acids.

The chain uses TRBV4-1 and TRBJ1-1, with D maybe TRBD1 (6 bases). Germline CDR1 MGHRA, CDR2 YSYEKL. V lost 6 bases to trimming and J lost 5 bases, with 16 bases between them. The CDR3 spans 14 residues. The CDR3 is CASRWTEMRTEAFF. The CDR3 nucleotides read TGCGCCAGCAGATGGACAGAGATGAGAACTGAAGCTTTCTTT.

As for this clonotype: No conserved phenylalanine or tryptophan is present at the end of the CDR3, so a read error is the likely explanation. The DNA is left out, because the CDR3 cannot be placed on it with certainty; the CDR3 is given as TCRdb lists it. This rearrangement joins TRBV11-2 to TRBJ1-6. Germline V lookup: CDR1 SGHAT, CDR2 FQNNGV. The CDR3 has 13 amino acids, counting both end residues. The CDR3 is CVSGPSYNSPLRI.

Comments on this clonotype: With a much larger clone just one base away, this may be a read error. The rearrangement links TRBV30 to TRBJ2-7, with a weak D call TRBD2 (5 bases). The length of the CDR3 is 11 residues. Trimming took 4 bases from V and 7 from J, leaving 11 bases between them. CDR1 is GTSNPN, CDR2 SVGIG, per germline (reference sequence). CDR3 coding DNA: TGTGCCTGGAAGTGGGAGTCAGAGCAGTACTTC. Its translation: CAWKWESEQYF.

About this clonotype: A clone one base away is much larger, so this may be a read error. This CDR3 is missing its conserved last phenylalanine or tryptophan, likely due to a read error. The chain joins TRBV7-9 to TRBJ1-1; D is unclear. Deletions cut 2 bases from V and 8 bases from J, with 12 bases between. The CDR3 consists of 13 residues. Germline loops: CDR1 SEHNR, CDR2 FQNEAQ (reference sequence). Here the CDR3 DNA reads TGTGCCAGCAGCTTATTTGGACCGCTCGAAGCTTTCTGT. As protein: CASSLFGPLEAFC.

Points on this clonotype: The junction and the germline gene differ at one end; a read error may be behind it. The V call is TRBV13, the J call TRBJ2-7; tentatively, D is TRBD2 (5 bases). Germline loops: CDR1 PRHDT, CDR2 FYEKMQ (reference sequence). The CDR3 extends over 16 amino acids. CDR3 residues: CTSSLFGGGHFHEQYF. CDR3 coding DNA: TGTACCAGCAGCCTTTTCGGCGGAGGTCATTTTCACGAGCAGTACTTC. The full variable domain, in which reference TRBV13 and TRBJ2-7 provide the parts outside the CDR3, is AAGVIQSPRHLIKEKRETATLKCYPIPRHDTVYWYQQGPGQDPQFLISFYEKMQSDKGSIPDRFSAQQFSDYHSELNMSSLELGDSALYFCTSSLFGGGHFHEQYFGPGTRLTVT.

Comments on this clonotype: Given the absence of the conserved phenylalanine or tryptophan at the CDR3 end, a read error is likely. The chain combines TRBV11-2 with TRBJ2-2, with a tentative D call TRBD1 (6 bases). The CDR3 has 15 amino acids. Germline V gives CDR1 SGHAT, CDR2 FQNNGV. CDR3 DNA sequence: TGTGCCAGCAGCCCTATCACAGGGTCCACCGGGGACCTGTTTCTT. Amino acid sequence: CASSPITGSTGDLFL.

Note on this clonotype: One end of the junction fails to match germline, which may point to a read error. The CDR3 DNA sequence: TGTGCCAGCAGCTTGATTTGGGACATAACCCTAGCGGGCCTAGGACGCGAGCGGTATTTC. Amino acid sequence: CASSLIWDITLAGLGRERYF. This chain uses TRBV11-2 with TRBJ2-7, with TRBD2 identical over 8 bases. The germline gives CDR1 SGHAT, CDR2 FQNNGV. This CDR3 has 20 residues.

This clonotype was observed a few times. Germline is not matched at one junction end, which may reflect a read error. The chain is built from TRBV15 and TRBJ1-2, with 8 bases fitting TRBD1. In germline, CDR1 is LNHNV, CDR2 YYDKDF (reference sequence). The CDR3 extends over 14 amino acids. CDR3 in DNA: TGTGCCACTAGCAGAGAAGGCGACAGGGGCCCCCTCACCTTC. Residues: CATSREGDRGPLTF.

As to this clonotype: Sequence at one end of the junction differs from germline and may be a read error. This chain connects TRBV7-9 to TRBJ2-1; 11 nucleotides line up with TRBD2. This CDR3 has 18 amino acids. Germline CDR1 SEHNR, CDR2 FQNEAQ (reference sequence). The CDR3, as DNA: TGTGTCAGCAGCTTAGTTCTCGGGCTAGCGGGAGGTTACAACGAGCAGTTCTTC. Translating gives CVSSLVLGLAGGYNEQFF.

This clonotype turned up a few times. CDR3 sequence: CATSIAGGRTGETQYF. As DNA, the CDR3 is TGTGCCACCTCGATCGCGGGCGGGAGGACTGGGGAGACCCAGTACTTC. The chain has TRBV28 and TRBJ2-5; 8 bases agree with TRBD2. The CDR3 has 16 amino acids. Trimming at V came to 10 bases and at J to 5 bases, leaving 18 bases not matched to a gene. The germline V gene encodes CDR1 MDHEN and CDR2 SYDVKM.

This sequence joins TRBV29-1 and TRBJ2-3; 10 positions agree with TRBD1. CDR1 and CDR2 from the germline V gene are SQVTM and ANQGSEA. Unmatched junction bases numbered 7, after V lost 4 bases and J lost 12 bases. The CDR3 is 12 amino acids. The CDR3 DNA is TGCAGCGTTGGACAGGGGGCAGATATACAGTATTTT. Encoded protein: CSVGQGADIQYF.

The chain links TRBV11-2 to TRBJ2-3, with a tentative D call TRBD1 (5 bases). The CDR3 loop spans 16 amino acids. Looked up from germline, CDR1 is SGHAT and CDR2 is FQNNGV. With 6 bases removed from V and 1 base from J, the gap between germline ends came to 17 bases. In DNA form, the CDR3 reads TGTGCCAGCAGTCCTCTCTGCGGCAGGGGCACAGATACGCAGTATTTT. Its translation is CASSPLCGRGTDTQYF.

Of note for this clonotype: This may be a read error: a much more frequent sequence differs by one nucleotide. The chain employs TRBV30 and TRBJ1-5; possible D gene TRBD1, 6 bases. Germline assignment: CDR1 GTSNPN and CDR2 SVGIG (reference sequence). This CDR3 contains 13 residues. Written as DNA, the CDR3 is TGTGTCTGGAGTGTTCAGGGGAATCAGCCCCAGCATTTT. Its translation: CVWSVQGNQPQHF.